These 15 T cell receptor beta chains were all obtained from the same sample, sequenced in a study of CD8+ T cells in alopecia areata. Reverse transcribed after extraction, RNA yielded cDNA as the sequencing template. Some clones are missing from TCRdb's copy, which holds only in-frame ones; the method was immunoSEQ multiplex PCR. The table records 160,000 or so clones, around 64% of them present only once. Sample: CD8+ T cells sorted from blood, taken at week 0. The receptors stem from a human donor with alopecia areata.

This CDR3 reads CASKQGSNEKLFF. CDR3 sequence (DNA): TGTGCCAGCAAACAGGGTTCTAATGAAAAACTGTTTTTT. V usage is TRBV6-5 and J usage is TRBJ1-4, with a weak D call TRBD1 (6 bases). The CDR3 is made up of 13 amino acids. V lost 7 bases and J 3 bases, leaving 9 bases between the germline ends. CDR1 MNHEY and CDR2 SVGAGI come from the germline V gene.

The CDR3 nucleotides read TGTGCCAGCAGTGAATTCAGCAATCAGCCCCAGCATTTT. Its protein is CASSEFSNQPQHF. This chain uses TRBV25-1 with TRBJ1-5; D remains ambiguous. Germline assignment: CDR1 MGHDK and CDR2 SYGVNS. V was shortened by 1 base and J by 1 base, with 2 bases between the two germline ends. CDR3 size: 13 residues.

The gene calls are TRBV30 and TRBJ2-3; D not resolved. Trimming stripped 3 bases from V and 2 bases from J, with 0 bases between. This CDR3 is 10 amino acids long. Looked up from germline, CDR1 is GTSNPN and CDR2 is SVGIG (reference sequence). The DNA for the CDR3 is TGTGCCTGGAGCACAGATACGCAGTATTTT. Residues: CAWSTDTQYF.

The genes are TRBV27 and TRBJ2-1; 12 bases fit TRBD2. Germline CDR1 is MNHEY and CDR2 is SMNVEV (reference sequence). CDR3 length equals 20 residues. J was trimmed by 0 bases and V by 3 bases; bases with no gene match: 12. CDR3 amino acids: CASSLSQLAGGISSYNEQFF. CDR3 nucleotides: TGTGCCAGCAGTTTGTCCCAGCTAGCGGGGGGGATTAGCTCCTACAATGAGCAGTTCTTC.

The chain joins TRBV27 to TRBJ1-2, with a tentative D call TRBD1 (6 bases). Germline assignment: CDR1 MNHEY and CDR2 SMNVEV (reference sequence). Trimming left V 3 bases short and J 4 bases short, with 15 bases between. CDR3 length equals 15 residues. DNA for the CDR3: TGTGCCAGCAGTTTTATTAGGGAACAGGGCTATGGCTACACCTTC. Its translation: CASSFIREQGYGYTF.

The CDR3, as DNA: TGTGCCAGCGTCGCGGGCGGGGGGTACTATGGCTACACCTTC. This codes for CASVAGGGYYGYTF. V is TRBV5-6 and J is TRBJ1-2, with D maybe TRBD1 (5 bases). Germline V lookup: CDR1 SGHDT, CDR2 YYEEEE. The length of the CDR3 is 14 residues. Trimming removed 7 bases from V and 3 bases from J, with 16 bases in between.

The CDR3 here is CANQGGQTQYF. The CDR3 nucleotides are TGTGCCAATCAAGGAGGGCAGACCCAGTACTTC. The chain has TRBV2 and TRBJ2-5; a weak D match, TRBD2 (6 bases). Germline V lookup: CDR1 SNHLY, CDR2 FYNNEI. This CDR3 spans 11 amino acids. Trimming stripped 10 bases from V and 6 bases from J, with 12 bases between.

This chain links TRBV30 with TRBJ2-7; 9 bases fit TRBD1. Germline lookup yields CDR1 GTSNPN and CDR2 SVGIG (reference sequence). Unmatched junction bases numbered 9, after V lost 4 bases and J lost 5 bases. The CDR3 covers 14 residues. The CDR3 nucleotides are TGTGCCTGGAATGACGGACAGGGGAACGACGAGCAGTACTTC. Translated: CAWNDGQGNDEQYF.

This rearrangement joins TRBV6-5 to TRBJ2-1, with 12 bases identical to TRBD2. Trimming at V came to 8 bases and at J to 9 bases, leaving 8 bases not matched to a gene. The CDR3 is 14 amino acids. Germline V gene sequence: CDR1 MNHEY, CDR2 SVGAGI. Here the CDR3 reads CASSPSGGGSEQFF. The CDR3, as DNA: TGTGCCAGCTCCCCTAGCGGGGGGGGGAGTGAGCAGTTCTTC.

This chain uses TRBV7-9 with TRBJ2-5, with D possibly being TRBD2 (5 bases). CDR1 is SEHNR, CDR2 FQNEAQ, per germline (reference sequence). Deletions cut 5 bases from V and 3 bases from J, with 13 bases between. This CDR3 has 14 amino acids. The CDR3 DNA reads TGTGCCAGCAGCCCCCGGGGTCTGGAAGAGACCCAGTACTTC. It translates to CASSPRGLEETQYF.

This clone was counted only a few times. The chain employs TRBV5-1 and TRBJ2-5; D is tentatively TRBD1 or TRBD2 (5 bases each). With the DNA end fitting TRBJ2-7 better, the J assignment may be wrong. Per the germline V gene, CDR1 is SGHRS and CDR2 is YFSETQ. This CDR3 is built from 14 residues. The CDR3 protein is CASSRDGGGDEQYF. CDR3 in DNA: TGCGCCAGCAGTCGGGACGGTGGAGGCGACGAGCAGTACTTC.

J is TRBJ1-5 and V is TRBV6-5; 9 bases agree with TRBD1. The CDR3 totals 15 residues. V gave up 5 bases and J gave up 3 bases; unmatched junction bases: 5. Per germline, CDR1 MNHEY and CDR2 SVGAGI. CDR3 amino acids: CASSKTGGSNQPQHF. CDR3 coding DNA: TGTGCCAGCAGTAAGACAGGGGGTTCCAATCAGCCCCAGCATTTT.

This clone was counted at least ten times. This specimen includes other DNA sequences encoding the same CDR3. The V call is TRBV2, the J call TRBJ1-6; D remains unclear. This CDR3 comprises 14 residues. V shed 3 bases and J shed 6 bases, with 9 bases lying between them. Germline CDR1 and CDR2: SNHLY and FYNNEI. The CDR3 DNA reads as TGTGCCAGCAGTGACGCAGGATCTAATTCACCCCTCCACTTT. Translating it yields CASSDAGSNSPLHF.

The sample holds one count of this clone. V usage is TRBV5-7 and J usage is TRBJ2-1; 10 bases agree with TRBD2. TRBV5-7 is classed as an ORF, of uncertain function. The V segment lost 2 bases and the J segment 6 bases; nucleotides outside the gene matches: 14. The CDR3 totals 18 residues. The CDR3 DNA follows: TGTGCCAGCAGCTTTGATACCCAGAGCGGGGGGGCTTCCAATGAGCAGTTCTTC. Encoded protein: CASSFDTQSGGASNEQFF.

This chain uses TRBV10-3 with TRBJ2-7; weak D call: TRBD2 (5 bases). The CDR3 is 12 amino acids. Deletions cut 10 bases from V and 4 bases from J, with 14 bases between. Germline V gene sequence: CDR1 ENHRY, CDR2 SYGVKD. The DNA of the CDR3 is TGTGCCACGCTGGACTCAGATTACGAGCAGTACTTC. Translated, it gives CATLDSDYEQYF.